Listed below are T cell receptor beta chains from one sample, sequenced in a study of T cell responses to AZD1222 COVID-19 vaccine. TCRdb keeps only in-frame clones here, not all; method: immunoSEQ multiplex PCR. The table includes 120,000 or so clones, about 90% detected once. The source was peripheral blood, collected 28 days after the second AZD1222 dose. These receptors all come from an adult who received the AZD1222 COVID-19 vaccine. Both conserved end residues are part of each CDR3. D genes are given only for firm matches. Clone size, where shown, is once, few, many, or a class for clones that have expanded.

j_call clone_size d_call v_call cdr3_nt cdr3_aa
TRBJ2-3 - - TRBV29-1 TGCAGCGTTGAGGGGCCTTACACAGATACGCAGTATTTT CSVEGPYTDTQYF
TRBJ2-3 once TRBD2 TRBV29-1 TGCAGCGTCGATATAGCGGGGGAGCACACAGATACGCAGTATTTT CSVDIAGEHTDTQYF
TRBJ1-3 - - TRBV7-9 TGTGCCAGCAGCAGTGAAGGGATCTCTGGAAACACCATATATTTT CASSSEGISGNTIYF
TRBJ1-1 - - TRBV7-2 TGTGCCAGCAGCTTAGACGGGCAGGGAGGGGGGCGAGCTTTCTTT CASSLDGQGGGRAFF
TRBJ2-7 - - TRBV30 TGTGCCTGGTCCGACAGGTTTGGGTCTAGCTACGAGCAGTACTTC CAWSDRFGSSYEQYF
TRBJ1-4 once - TRBV6-5 TGTGCCAGCAGTTACTCGATGTCAGAAAAACTGTTTTTT CASSYSMSEKLFF
TRBJ2-3 - - TRBV10-3 TGTGCCATCAGTAGCGGAGTAAGCACAGATACGCAGTATTTT CAISSGVSTDTQYF
TRBJ1-4 - - TRBV6-2/TRBV6-3 TGTGCCAGCAGTTACTTAGACGGGTCCTGGGAAAAACTGTTTTTT CASSYLDGSWEKLFF
TRBJ2-1 - - TRBV6-5 TGTGCCAGCAGCCCACAGGGTAACGCTGAGCAGTTCTTC CASSPQGNAEQFF
TRBJ2-2 - - TRBV13 TGTGCCAGCGGTACGACGGGACGAGCGAACACCGGGGAGCTGTTTTTT CASGTTGRANTGELFF
TRBJ2-1 once - TRBV3-1/TRBV3-2 TGTGCCAGCAGCCAAAGGACCGGGACGGGTGAGCAGTTCTTC CASSQRTGTGEQFF
TRBJ2-1 once - TRBV19 TGTGCCAGTAGTATCCAAGGCAATGAGCAGTTCTTC CASSIQGNEQFF
TRBJ2-5 - - TRBV2 TGTGCCAGCAGTGTGGGAGAGGAGACCCAGTACTTC CASSVGEETQYF
TRBJ2-7 once - TRBV7-9 TGTGCCAGCAGCTTAGGGTCGTTTACTCCTAGCTCCTACGAGCAGTACTTC CASSLGSFTPSSYEQYF
TRBJ1-2 - TRBD1 TRBV13 TGTGCCACCACTATTACAGGGGGCCTTGGCTACACCTTC CATTITGGLGYTF
TRBJ1-2 - - TRBV3-1/TRBV3-2 TGTGCCAGCAGCCAAGCTGAGGATTACACCTTC CASSQAEDYTF
TRBJ2-3 - - TRBV18 TGTGCCAGCTTTATACCCACAGATACGCAGTATTTT CASFIPTDTQYF
TRBJ1-3 - - TRBV3-1/TRBV3-2 TGTGCCAGCAGCCAGGGCGGTCGTGCCTCTGGAAACACCATATATTTT CASSQGGRASGNTIYF
TRBJ2-1 - - TRBV5-1 TGCGCCAGCAGCTTGGGGGGGCTTGCTGACAATGAGCAGTTCTTC CASSLGGLADNEQFF
TRBJ1-2 - - TRBV3-1/TRBV3-2 TGTGCCAGCAGCCAAGGACAGGCCTTCTATGGCTACACCTTC CASSQGQAFYGYTF
TRBJ1-1 - - TRBV6-1 TGTGCCAGCAGTGATGACCCGGGGGCTTTCTTT CASSDDPGAFF
TRBJ2-7 - - TRBV24-1 TGTGCCACCAGTGAGACCGGGACACCACACTACGAGCAGTACTTC CATSETGTPHYEQYF
TRBJ1-6 - - TRBV28 TGTGCCAGCAGCAAAGGGGAGGGACTTAACTATAATTCACCCCTCCACTTT CASSKGEGLNYNSPLHF
TRBJ2-7 - - TRBV4-1 TGCGCCAGCAGCCAAGACTCCCAGGTATACACCTACGAGCAGTACTTC CASSQDSQVYTYEQYF
TRBJ2-6 - TRBD1 TRBV4-1 TGCGCCAGCAGCCAAGTCCCAGGGGGCTTAACTGGGGCCAACGTCCTGACTTTC CASSQVPGGLTGANVLTF
TRBJ2-7 - - TRBV28 TGTGCCAGCAGTTTTACAGTTCCCTACGAGCAGTACTTC CASSFTVPYEQYF
TRBJ1-5 - TRBD1 TRBV4-1 TGCGCCAGCAACCAGGACAGGGGAACGAATCAGCCCCAGCATTTT CASNQDRGTNQPQHF
TRBJ2-7 - - TRBV28 TGTGCCAGCAGTCCCGGCGGAGTCTACGAGCAGTACTTC CASSPGGVYEQYF
TRBJ2-2 - - TRBV3-1/TRBV3-2 TGTGCCAGCAGCCAAGAAGGAGGGCCCGGGGAGCTGTTTTTT CASSQEGGPGELFF
TRBJ2-1 - - TRBV2 TGTGCCAGCAGTGAATGGGGTACGCGGGATGAGCAGTTCTTC CASSEWGTRDEQFF
TRBJ1-6 - TRBD1 TRBV27 TGTGCCAGCCGCTCTGGACAGGGAAATAATTCACCCCTCCACTTT CASRSGQGNNSPLHF
TRBJ2-5 once TRBD1 TRBV5-1 TGCGCCAGCAGCTTGGCCAGGGGGCACCAAGAGACCCAGTACTTC CASSLARGHQETQYF
TRBJ1-6 - - TRBV6-5 TGTGCCAGCAGTACCGACAGATCCTATAATTCACCCCTCCACTTT CASSTDRSYNSPLHF
TRBJ1-2 - - TRBV13 TGTGCCAGCAGCATCCGACAATCTAACTATGGCTACACCTTC CASSIRQSNYGYTF
TRBJ1-5 - - TRBV19 TGTGCCAGTAATTCCATTCGAGGGGGTTATCAGCCCCAGCATTTT CASNSIRGGYQPQHF
TRBJ2-7 - - TRBV5-4 TGTGCCAGCAGCTTGGGGCCGAGGGGGGGTAGCGACGAGCAGTACTTC CASSLGPRGGSDEQYF
TRBJ1-6 - - TRBV4-2 TGTGCCAGCAGCGCAACCACAGGGTCGGATTCACCCCTCCACTTT CASSATTGSDSPLHF
TRBJ2-1 - TRBD2 TRBV5-6 TGTGCCAGCAGCTGGGGGACTAGCGGCTACAATGAGCAGTTCTTC CASSWGTSGYNEQFF
TRBJ2-1 - - TRBV18 TGTGCCAGCTCACCCCCCCGGGTTACCGACTACAATGAGCAGTTCTTC CASSPPRVTDYNEQFF
TRBJ1-1 - - TRBV6-5 TGTGCCAGCAGACGTGACAGCAACCTGAACACTGAAGCTTTCTTT CASRRDSNLNTEAFF
TRBJ1-1 - - TRBV27 TGTGCCAGCAGTTTATCTTGGAGGGGGGTTGCAATCGGCGACACTGAAGCTTTCTTT CASSLSWRGVAIGDTEAFF
TRBJ1-2 - - TRBV5-1 TGCGCCAGCAGCTGGGCACAGGGATTAAACGACTATGGCTACACCTTC CASSWAQGLNDYGYTF
TRBJ1-2 - - TRBV29-1 TGCAGCGTTGTCGGGGGCAGGCTTCCCTCTAACTATGGCTACACCTTC CSVVGGRLPSNYGYTF
TRBJ2-7 - - TRBV5-5 TGTGCCAGCAGCTTGGAAGAATACGAGCAGTACTTC CASSLEEYEQYF
TRBJ1-6 - - TRBV6-6 TGTGCCAGCAGTTACGCCGGGACCGAAATTTCACCCCTCCACTTT CASSYAGTEISPLHF
TRBJ2-3 - TRBD2 TRBV5-5 TGTGCCAGCAGCTTGGCCTTCATACTAGCGGGAGGGCTCGATACGCAGTATTTT CASSLAFILAGGLDTQYF
TRBJ2-7 - - TRBV7-6 TGTGCCAGCAGCTTAGGAATCCTGGGGCAGAACTACGAGCAGTACTTC CASSLGILGQNYEQYF
TRBJ2-1 - TRBD2 TRBV4-1 TGCGCCAGCAGCCAAGAGAAGCGGGAGGGATACAATGAGCAGTTCTTC CASSQEKREGYNEQFF
TRBJ2-1 - TRBD2 TRBV27 TGTGCCAGCAGTCTACGACCCGCCGGGACTAGCGTCTACAATGAGCAGTTCTTC CASSLRPAGTSVYNEQFF
TRBJ1-4 - - TRBV29-1 TGCAGCGTTAAAGCGGGGGGGGAGACAACTAATGAAAAACTGTTTTTT CSVKAGGETTNEKLFF
TRBJ1-1 - - TRBV28 TGTGCCAGCAGTTTATCCGGCCCCCCAGGGACTGAAGCTTTCTTT CASSLSGPPGTEAFF
TRBJ2-3 - TRBD1 TRBV2 TGTGCCAGCAGTAGGGGGAACAGGGGGCAAGATACGCAGTATTTT CASSRGNRGQDTQYF
TRBJ2-3 - TRBD1 TRBV4-1 TGCGCCAGCAGCGACAGGGTGAGGAACAAAGATACGCAGTATTTT CASSDRVRNKDTQYF
TRBJ2-5 - - TRBV10-3 TGTGCCATCAGTGAGGGACAGAAAGAGACCCAGTACTTC CAISEGQKETQYF
TRBJ1-4 - - TRBV28 TGTGCCAGCAGTACTTGGACAGAGGCATACGAAAAACTGTTTTTT CASSTWTEAYEKLFF
TRBJ1-1 - - TRBV18 TGTGCCAGCTCAGGGGACGGCATATACACTGAAGCTTTCTTT CASSGDGIYTEAFF
TRBJ1-2 - TRBD1 TRBV28 TGTGCCAGTATCCGGGACAGGGGGCGCGGGAACTATGGCTACACCTTC CASIRDRGRGNYGYTF
TRBJ2-3 - - TRBV2 TGTGCCAGCAGTGAAAAGGGAGGCACAGATACGCAGTATTTT CASSEKGGTDTQYF